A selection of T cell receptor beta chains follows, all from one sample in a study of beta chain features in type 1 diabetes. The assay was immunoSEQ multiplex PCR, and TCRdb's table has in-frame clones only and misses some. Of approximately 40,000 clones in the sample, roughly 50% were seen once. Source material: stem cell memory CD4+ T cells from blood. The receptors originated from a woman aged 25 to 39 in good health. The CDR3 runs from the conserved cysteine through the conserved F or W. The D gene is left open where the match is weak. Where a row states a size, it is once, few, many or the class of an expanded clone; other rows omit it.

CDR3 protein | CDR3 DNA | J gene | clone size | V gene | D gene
CASSLAVVTNEKLFF | TGTGCCAGCAGCTTAGCGGTAGTAACTAATGAAAAACTGTTTTTT | TRBJ1-4 | NA | TRBV7-2 | NA
CASSTRGLEIFGDEQFF | TGTGCCAGCTCAACCCGGGGACTTGAAATCTTCGGCGATGAGCAGTTCTTC | TRBJ2-1 | few | TRBV18 | NA
CASTSGTGLAGANVLTF | TGTGCCAGCACTTCCGGGACAGGGCTAGCTGGGGCCAACGTCCTGACTTTC | TRBJ2-6 | NA | TRBV28 | TRBD1
CASSSGQISNQPQHF | TGTGCCAGCAGCTCGGGACAGATTAGCAATCAGCCCCAGCATTTT | TRBJ1-5 | NA | TRBV7-2 | TRBD1
CSVEDNSRTGGEQYF | TGCAGCGTTGAAGATAATTCCCGGACAGGGGGAGAGCAGTACTTC | TRBJ2-7 | few | TRBV29-1 | TRBD1
CASSPSVLNEQFF | TGTGCCAGCAGCCCCAGCGTTTTGAATGAGCAGTTCTTC | TRBJ2-1 | NA | TRBV7-2 | NA
CASTKGGSRDTQYF | TGTGCCAGCACCAAGGGCGGGAGCAGGGATACGCAGTATTTT | TRBJ2-3 | few | TRBV7-2 | TRBD2
CASSPTGDRTDTQYF | TGTGCCAGCAGCCCAACAGGGGACCGCACAGATACGCAGTATTTT | TRBJ2-3 | NA | TRBV7-2 | TRBD1
CASSFSGYGYTF | TGTGCCAGCAGTTTTTCGGGTTATGGCTACACCTTC | TRBJ1-2 | NA | TRBV28 | NA
CASSFRTSGRGGEQFF | TGTGCCAGCAGCTTTCGAACTAGCGGGAGGGGAGGTGAGCAGTTCTTC | TRBJ2-1 | NA | TRBV7-9 | TRBD2
CASSWNSGSGYEQYF | TGTGCCAGCAGTTGGAATAGCGGGAGCGGCTACGAGCAGTACTTC | TRBJ2-7 | NA | TRBV6-5 | TRBD2
CASSVDSTFSYEQYF | TGTGCCAGCTCAGTGGACAGCACCTTCTCCTACGAGCAGTACTTC | TRBJ2-7 | NA | TRBV18 | NA
CASSLVRETQYF | TGTGCCAGCAGCTTAGTCAGAGAGACCCAGTACTTC | TRBJ2-5 | few | TRBV11-2 | NA
CASSPGTSGMSSYNEQFF | TGTGCCAGCAGCCCCGGGACTAGCGGGATGAGCTCCTACAATGAGCAGTTCTTC | TRBJ2-1 | once | TRBV7-2 | TRBD2
CSVEVRGGAGTGELFF | TGCAGCGTTGAAGTCCGGGGAGGGGCGGGCACCGGGGAGCTGTTTTTT | TRBJ2-2 | few | TRBV29-1 | TRBD2
CASSRPTVNTEAFF | TGTGCCAGCAGTAGACCGACAGTGAACACTGAAGCTTTCTTT | TRBJ1-1 | NA | TRBV6-6 | NA
CAILGATRGEAFF | TGTGCCATCCTAGGGGCGACCAGGGGGGAAGCTTTCTTT | TRBJ1-1 | NA | TRBV28 | TRBD1
CASSQRTGRNEQYF | TGTGCCAGCAGCCAGAGGACAGGGAGGAACGAGCAGTACTTC | TRBJ2-7 | NA | TRBV28 | TRBD1
CASSFKGLAGYEQYF | TGTGCCAGCAGCTTTAAGGGGCTAGCGGGATACGAGCAGTACTTC | TRBJ2-7 | NA | TRBV7-2 | TRBD2
CASSLSGRVLDEQYF | TGTGCCAGCAGCTTATCCGGCAGGGTACTCGACGAGCAGTACTTC | TRBJ2-7 | NA | TRBV7-2 | NA
CASSLGASGTRGYF | TGTGCCAGCAGCTTAGGGGCTAGCGGGACCCGTGGGTACTTC | TRBJ2-5 | few | TRBV7-2 | TRBD2
CASNPPLGGGPNEQFF | TGTGCCAGCAACCCTCCACTCGGGGGAGGGCCAAATGAGCAGTTCTTC | TRBJ2-1 | few | TRBV28 | TRBD2
CASAPDRGQGTQYF | TGTGCTAGTGCACCCGACAGGGGTCAAGGGACCCAGTACTTC | TRBJ2-5 | few | TRBV12-5 | TRBD1
CASSPEENYGYTF | TGCGCCAGCAGCCCTGAAGAGAACTATGGCTACACCTTC | TRBJ1-2 | once | TRBV5-1 | NA
CASSFGTPVSGEQFF | TGCGCCAGCAGCTTCGGGACTCCCGTATCCGGGGAGCAGTTCTTC | TRBJ2-1 | few | TRBV5-1 | NA
CASRASGQPKQYF | TGTGCCAGTAGAGCCTCGGGACAACCTAAGCAGTATTTT | TRBJ2-3 | NA | TRBV19 | NA
CASSFSGLAGYNEQFF | TGTGCCAGCAGCTTCTCGGGACTAGCGGGTTACAATGAGCAGTTCTTC | TRBJ2-1 | NA | TRBV5-6 | TRBD2
CASSLRQYQETQYF | TGCGCCAGCAGCTTAAGACAGTACCAAGAGACCCAGTACTTC | TRBJ2-5 | NA | TRBV5-1 | NA
CSLFPGNTEAFF | TGCAGCCTTTTCCCGGGGAACACTGAAGCTTTCTTT | TRBJ1-1 | few | TRBV29-1 | NA
CASSPDLIDGIQYF | TGTGCCAGCAGCCCTGACTTGATCGACGGCATTCAGTACTTC | TRBJ2-4 | NA | TRBV4-2 | NA
CASTLGLAGVETQYF | TGTGCCAGCACCCTGGGACTAGCGGGAGTAGAGACCCAGTACTTC | TRBJ2-5 | once | TRBV6-1 | TRBD2
CASSFSPGGNQPQHF | TGCGCCAGCAGCTTTTCACCCGGGGGCAATCAGCCCCAGCATTTT | TRBJ1-5 | NA | TRBV5-1 | NA
CASSQAQLAGGGETQYF | TGTGCCAGCAGCCAAGCACAACTAGCGGGAGGCGGTGAGACCCAGTACTTC | TRBJ2-5 | few | TRBV14 | TRBD2
CASSWFAGGQSYNEQFF | TGTGCCAGCAGTTGGTTCGCGGGAGGACAATCCTACAATGAGCAGTTCTTC | TRBJ2-1 | few | TRBV11-2 | TRBD2
CASSESPQGFYGYTF | TGTGCCAGCAGTGAATCCCCCCAGGGGTTCTATGGCTACACCTTC | TRBJ1-2 | once | TRBV25-1 | NA
CASSQAGTSGINTGELFF | TGTGCCAGCAGCCAAGCCGGGACTAGCGGGATTAACACCGGGGAGCTGTTTTTT | TRBJ2-2 | few | TRBV4-2 | TRBD2
CASSPRGSGSDEQFF | TGTGCCAGCTCACCACGAGGTAGCGGGAGCGATGAGCAGTTCTTC | TRBJ2-1 | few | TRBV18 | TRBD2
CASSFRVAGSYNEQFF | TGTGCCAGCAGCTTTAGGGTAGCGGGCTCCTACAATGAGCAGTTCTTC | TRBJ2-1 | NA | TRBV11-2 | TRBD2
CASSQSGQVYGYTF | TGTGCCAGCAGTCAAAGCGGGCAGGTCTATGGCTACACCTTC | TRBJ1-2 | NA | TRBV28 | NA
CASSPTGTGNSGANVLTF | TGTGCCAGCTCACCCACCGGGACAGGGAATTCTGGGGCCAACGTCCTGACTTTC | TRBJ2-6 | few | TRBV18 | TRBD1
CASSTNGGPTIYNEQFF | TGTGCCAGTAGTACCAATGGAGGCCCAACCATATACAATGAGCAGTTCTTC | TRBJ2-1 | NA | TRBV19 | NA
CASRTSGRRKETQYF | TGTGCCAGCAGGACTAGCGGGAGGCGGAAAGAGACCCAGTACTTC | TRBJ2-5 | NA | TRBV27 | TRBD2
CASSRWERVKSYNEQFF | TGTGCCAGCAGCAGGTGGGAGCGGGTGAAATCCTACAATGAGCAGTTCTTC | TRBJ2-1 | few | TRBV5-6 | NA
CASSDRTGNGYTF | TGTGCCAGCAGCGACCGGACTGGGAATGGCTACACCTTC | TRBJ1-2 | many | TRBV7-9 | NA
CASSDSAGGPFYNEQFF | TGTGCCAGCAGTGATTCAGCGGGAGGGCCTTTCTACAATGAGCAGTTCTTC | TRBJ2-1 | few | TRBV6-1 | TRBD2
CASSTQGAVGF | TGTGCCAGCAGCACTCAAGGGGCTGTCGGCTTC | TRBJ1-2 | once | TRBV7-8 | NA
CASSLGTSGSYEQYF | TGTGCCAGCAGCCTAGGGACTAGCGGGAGCTACGAGCAGTACTTC | TRBJ2-7 | NA | TRBV7-3 | TRBD2
CASSWGQATGNTIYF | TGTGCCAGCAGTTGGGGACAGGCAACTGGAAACACCATATATTTT | TRBJ1-3 | NA | TRBV28 | TRBD1
CASSATSLAASYEQYF | TGTGCCAGCAGCGCCACTTCGCTAGCGGCCTCCTACGAGCAGTACTTC | TRBJ2-7 | NA | TRBV13 | TRBD2
CAWSPGLADEQYF | TGTGCCTGGAGCCCGGGACTAGCGGACGAGCAGTACTTC | TRBJ2-7 | few | TRBV30 | TRBD2
CASSVVGLAVGGELFF | TGTGCCAGCAGCGTAGTAGGACTAGCGGTCGGCGGGGAGCTGTTTTTT | TRBJ2-2 | NA | TRBV9 | TRBD2
CASSLPTSGLTDTQYF | TGTGCCAGCAGTCTCCCGACTAGCGGACTCACAGATACGCAGTATTTT | TRBJ2-3 | few | TRBV2 | TRBD2
CASSASAGVGEQYF | TGTGCCAGCAGCGCGTCGGCAGGTGTCGGCGAGCAGTACTTC | TRBJ2-7 | NA | TRBV9 | NA
CASSLERAGGGDTQYF | TGCGCCAGCAGCTTGGAGCGAGCGGGAGGAGGGGATACGCAGTATTTT | TRBJ2-3 | few | TRBV5-1 | TRBD2